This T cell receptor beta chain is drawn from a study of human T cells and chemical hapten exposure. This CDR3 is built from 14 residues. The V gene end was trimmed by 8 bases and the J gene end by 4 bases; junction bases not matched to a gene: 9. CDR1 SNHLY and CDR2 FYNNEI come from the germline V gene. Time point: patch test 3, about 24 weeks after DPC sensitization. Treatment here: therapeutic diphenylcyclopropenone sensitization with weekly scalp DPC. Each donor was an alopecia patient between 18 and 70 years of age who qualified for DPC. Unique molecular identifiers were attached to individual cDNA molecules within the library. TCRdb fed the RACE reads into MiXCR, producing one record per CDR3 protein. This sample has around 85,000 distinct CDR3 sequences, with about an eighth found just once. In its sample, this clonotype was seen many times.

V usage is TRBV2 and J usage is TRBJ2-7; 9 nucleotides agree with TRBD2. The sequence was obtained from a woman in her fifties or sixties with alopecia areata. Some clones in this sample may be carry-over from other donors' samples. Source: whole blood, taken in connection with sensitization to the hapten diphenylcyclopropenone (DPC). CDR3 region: CASQEGLALYEQYF. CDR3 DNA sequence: TGTGCCAGCCAAGAAGGACTAGCGTTGTACGAGCAGTACTTC.